This T cell receptor (beta chain) comes out of a study of OX40 agonist ivuxolimab in advanced cancers. As for the study in general: It was ivuxolimab, an agonistic anti-OX40 (CD134) antibody, that patients were treated with. Aged roughly 20 to 85 with a mean of around 60 years, they were approximately 80% male.

Remarks on this clone: As yet, its antigen is unknown.

Here immunoSEQ multiplex PCR was the method, and the copy in TCRdb shows in-frame clones only, minus some. This sample has fewer than 100,000 clones, with about nine tenths found just once. The germline CDR1 and CDR2 sequences are SGHAT and FQNNGV. The CDR3 has 15 amino acids. Trimming shortened V by 1 base and J by 2 bases, and 11 bases separated the two germline ends. Regarding the study as a whole: Clones of CD4+ and CD8+ blood T cells grew by week 6 at doses of 0.1 to 3.0 mg/kg.

V is TRBV11-2 and J is TRBJ1-1; no definite D call. The origin of this receptor is an adult with an advanced solid tumor such as melanoma, head and neck, liver or kidney cancer. This specimen was CD4+ or CD8+ T cells sorted from blood, taken in a trial of the OX40 agonist ivuxolimab. CDR3: CASSLVSFGNTEAFF. CDR3 bases: TGTGCCAGCAGCTTAGTATCGTTCGGTAACACTGAAGCTTTCTTT.